This T cell receptor beta chain was sequenced during a study of Tregs in tolerant kidney transplant recipients. Thawed PBMCs were FACS-sorted into unstimulated CD4+CD25+CD127- regulatory T cells, CD4+CD25- non-regulatory cells, CD4 and CD8 cells. The CDR3 consists of 16 residues. The germline gives CDR1 ENHRY, CDR2 SYGVKD. V was pared by 3 bases and J by 3 bases, with 18 bases between. Sequenced by immunoSEQ multiplex PCR; TCRdb stores in-frame clones only, minus some. The profile shows some 90,000 clones, approximately 94% of them singletons. The sequencing input was CD8+ T cells from blood. The rearrangement uses TRBV10-3 and TRBJ2-7, with D possibly being TRBD1 (5 bases). The receptor's source is a human donor in good health. The CDR3 loop is CAISDKAGQGHYEQYF. CDR3 DNA: TGTGCCATCAGTGATAAGGCCGGGCAGGGCCACTACGAGCAGTACTTC.